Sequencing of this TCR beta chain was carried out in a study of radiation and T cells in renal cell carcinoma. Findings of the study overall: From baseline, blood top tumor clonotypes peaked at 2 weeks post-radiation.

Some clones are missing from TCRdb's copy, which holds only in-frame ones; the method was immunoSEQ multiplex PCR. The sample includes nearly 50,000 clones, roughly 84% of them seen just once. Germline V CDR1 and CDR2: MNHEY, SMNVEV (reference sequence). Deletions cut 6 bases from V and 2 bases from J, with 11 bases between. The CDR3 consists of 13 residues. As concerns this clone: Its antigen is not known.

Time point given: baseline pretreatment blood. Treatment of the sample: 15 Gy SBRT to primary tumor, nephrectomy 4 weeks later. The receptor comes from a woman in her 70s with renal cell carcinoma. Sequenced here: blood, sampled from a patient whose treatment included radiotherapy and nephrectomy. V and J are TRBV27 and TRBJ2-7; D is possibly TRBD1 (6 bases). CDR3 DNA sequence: TGTGCCAGCAGCTCCAGGGGAACCTACGAGCAGTACTTC. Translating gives CASSSRGTYEQYF.